This TCR beta chain was profiled in a study of tumor and adjacent non-tumor tissue in lung cancer. Study findings and constraints: In normal lung, the top 100 clones were significantly more dominant than in tumor.

About this clonotype itself: Antigen specificity is unknown.

The ends lost 10 bases at V and 5 bases at J; junction bases unmatched: 8. Germline V gene lookup returns CDR1 ENHRY and CDR2 SYGVKD. The CDR3 loop spans 13 amino acids. No cell sorting was done before RNA was extracted from the tissue. Three rounds of nested PCR, following a modified ARM-PCR protocol, produced the TCRbeta library. Via MiXCR, TCRdb re-called the multiplex PCR reads, giving one row per CDR3 protein. The sample has about 110,000 distinct CDR3 sequences, 75% to 90% seen once; the top ten hold 20% to 25%. Source material: lung tumor tissue. This TCR derives from an older man with non-small cell lung cancer. The chain combines TRBV10-3 with TRBJ2-1; TRBD1 matches 7 bases. The CDR3 reads CASRDSPHNEQFF. In DNA, the CDR3 is TGTGCCAGCCGGGACAGCCCCCACAATGAGCAGTTCTTC.